Listed here is a single TCR beta chain. CDR3 size: 13 residues. The germline V gene encodes CDR1 MNHEY and CDR2 SVGAGI. Deletions cut 4 bases from V and 6 bases from J, with 13 bases between. The data belong to a study of blood T cell repertoires in COVID-19. Study summary: COVID-19 samples, acute and convalescent, were from the United States, Italy and Spain. The cDNA or gDNA used as material had been derived from T cells, B-cell-depleted T cells, or PBMCs.

Under the authors' procedure: The assay estimated nucleated cells by amplifying reference gene primers. Method: immunoSEQ multiplex PCR; TCRdb's copy keeps in-frame clones and lacks some. V, J and clone size are taken as reported in that table, and D and trimming were inferred from the DNA itself. The profile shows roughly 68,000 clones, 88% of them singletons. The chain is built from TRBV6-5 and TRBJ2-7, with a weak D call TRBD2 (5 bases). The sequencing sample was made of peripheral blood. The TCR was taken from a man aged 50 to 60 with acute or convalescent COVID-19. The CDR3, as DNA: TGTGCCAGCAGTTCTTTAGTCCGGGGCGAGCAGTACTTC. It encodes CASSSLVRGEQYF.